This T cell receptor (beta chain) was recovered during a study of cytotoxic CD8 clonotypes in ibrutinib-treated CLL (dated by TCRdb to about 2021). For the wider study: In this cohort, about 15 patients were treatment-naive and roughly ten were relapsed/refractory, while approximately 18 had unmutated IGHV. Partial responses were observed in some 24 patients and complete responses in 2; after a median follow-up of around 68 months, remission was maintained in 15 or so patients and progression was observed in some twelve. The response samples were drawn at a median of approximately 12 months into treatment, with a range of about 6 to 36 months. On average, each sample had about 260,000 productive templates and under 95,000 productive rearrangements. Longitudinal samples were obtainable from about 30% of the roughly 90 participants in the trial. Cryopreserved peripheral blood mononuclear cells were obtained before treatment, at response, and at either sustained remission or disease progression. Every sample from remission and from progressive disease was obtained while the patients were still on ibrutinib.

This clone was detected only a few times. What antigen it recognizes has not been identified. One base away there is no much larger clone; base qualities are not given. On a MiSeq, deep resolution sequencing aimed for a depth between 1 in 1 million and 1 in 200,000 T cells, with each clonotype covered 10x on average. The immunoSEQ hsTCRB Kit was used to generate the TCR beta libraries. Concerning the study's data processing: ImmunoSEQ Data Assistant and ImmunoSEQ Analyzer were used for data analysis, and V, D and J genes were assigned according to IMGT definitions. Clonality, which ranges from 0 to 1, was calculated by subtracting the normalized Shannon entropy of productive rearrangement frequencies from one. Only overrepresented clonotypes making up at least 0.05% of the repertoire of each patient were included in the public clonotype analysis. Around 12 age-matched healthy donor repertoires from immuneACCESS were used as controls for clonality. This is the immuneACCESS table as TCRdb keeps it, with only in-frame sequences that have V and J called. A part of the clones is gone; compared with another copy, unresolved V genes explain less than half, and the rest is unexplained. That table gives V, J and clone size, and the DNA gave D and trimming. This sample is represented by 200,000 to 250,000 clones; just under 80% of them were singletons. More than 9.5% of the sample is taken by the ten largest.

The CDR3 runs 11 amino acids, cysteine and phenylalanine included. Here the CDR3 DNA is all that survives: 33 bases in frame from base 1. Taken from the germline V gene, the CDR1 and CDR2 loops are MDHEN and SYDVKM. In light of the paper, this sample's time point label describes: about a year on ibrutinib. For TCR beta library preparation, roughly 2.2 micrograms of genomic DNA was extracted from cryopreserved PBMCs. Longitudinal blood samples from CLL patients receiving ibrutinib monotherapy were subjected to high-throughput TCR beta sequencing. Patients were enrolled in a phase 2 open-label single-center ibrutinib monotherapy trial. Results the study describes overall, beyond this receptor: Public clonotypes were found to be uncommon and were observed to contract or remain stable during treatment; the increase in clonality was shown to reflect expansion of private clonotypes at ibrutinib response. An increase in clonality was observed at ibrutinib response, with clonality remaining stable during sustained remission and falling back toward baseline at progression. Sustained-remission and progressing patients did not have matched sampling times, and lymph node repertoires were not examined. Baseline clonality exceeded that of age-matched healthy donors and correlated strongly with circulating CD8+ T-cell counts.

The rearrangement combines TRBV28 with TRBJ2-7; 7 nucleotides in the junction match TRBD1. This TCR derives from a human donor with chronic lymphocytic leukemia. The sequencing here drew on PBMCs, taken after 12 months of ibrutinib treatment. The CDR3 here reads CATGTAYEQYF. The nucleotides are TGTGCTACCGGGACAGCGTACGAGCAGTACTTC.